One and the same sample provided the 30 T cell receptor beta chains below, sequenced in a study of T cell responses to AZD1222 COVID-19 vaccine. Libraries were prepared by immunoSEQ multiplex PCR; TCRdb keeps only in-frame clonotypes and omits some of them. The table has 160,000 or so clones, roughly 90% seen once. Sequenced material: peripheral blood, taken 28 days after the second AZD1222 dose. All receptors come from an adult who received the AZD1222 COVID-19 vaccine.

The chain employs TRBV30 and TRBJ2-7, with TRBD1 matching 7 bases. V gave up 4 bases and J gave up 3 bases; unmatched junction bases: 6. There are 13 residues in the CDR3. CDR1 is GTSNPN and CDR2 is SVGIG in the germline V gene (reference sequence). The DNA of the CDR3 is TGTGCCTGGAAGAAGGGGGCTGGCTACGAGCAGTACTTC. This translates into CAWKKGAGYEQYF.

The gene calls are TRBV6-6 and TRBJ2-7, with 7 nucleotides matching TRBD1. The CDR3 covers 16 residues. Germline CDR1 is MNHNY and CDR2 is SVGAGI (reference sequence). The J segment lost 2 bases and the V segment lost 4 bases, leaving 11 bases of the junction unmatched. CDR3 nucleotide sequence: TGTGCCAGCAGTTCCCTCCGCGGACAGGATCCCTACGAGCAGTACTTC. Its translation is CASSSLRGQDPYEQYF.

The rearrangement uses TRBV6-6 and TRBJ1-2; D perhaps matches TRBD1 (6 bases). The CDR3 sequence is 12 residues long. Germline V gene lookup returns CDR1 MNHNY and CDR2 SVGAGI (reference sequence). Trimming took off 5 bases at V and 6 bases at J, with 10 bases between the two ends. The CDR3 is CASSQTGDGYTF. The CDR3 DNA is TGTGCCAGCAGTCAGACAGGAGATGGCTACACCTTC.

The chain combines TRBV19 with TRBJ1-5, with D maybe TRBD1 (5 bases). Trimming removed 7 bases at V and 2 bases at J, with 15 bases between. Germline lookup yields CDR1 LNHDA and CDR2 SQIVND (reference sequence). CDR3 length: 15 residues. The CDR3 region is CASNLRGKRNQPQHF. The CDR3, as DNA: TGTGCCAGTAATTTAAGGGGCAAACGCAATCAGCCCCAGCATTTT.

The table lists this clone with a few counts. The rearrangement joins TRBV4-3 to TRBJ2-1; a weak D match, TRBD1 (5 bases). Looked up from germline, CDR1 is LGHNA and CDR2 is YSLEER. There are 16 residues in the CDR3. V was trimmed by 0 bases and J by 3 bases, leaving 12 bases between them. The CDR3 DNA is TGCGCCAGCAGCCAAGATCTTCAGGGTTACTACAATGAGCAGTTCTTC. This translates into CASSQDLQGYYNEQFF.

A word on this clone: Other DNA sequences in this specimen translate into the identical CDR3. This chain connects TRBV9 to TRBJ1-5; D ambiguous. The length of the CDR3 is 14 residues. Germline CDR1 and CDR2: SGDLS and YYNGEE. Deletions cut 0 bases from V and 0 bases from J, with 4 bases between. This CDR3 is CASSVGGSNQPQHF. The CDR3 DNA reads TGTGCCAGCAGCGTAGGGGGTAGCAATCAGCCCCAGCATTTT.

V gene TRBV6-4 combines with J gene TRBJ2-2, with a possible D match to TRBD2 (6 bases). V was shortened by 8 bases and J by 4 bases, with 14 bases between the two germline ends. The CDR3 sequence is 14 residues long. CDR1 and CDR2 from the germline V gene are MRHNA and SNTAGT. CDR3: CASRLGTFTGELFF. DNA of the CDR3: TGTGCCAGCCGTTTAGGGACTTTCACCGGGGAGCTGTTTTTT.

The chain links TRBV15 to TRBJ1-2; TRBD1 might be the D (5 bases). From germline, CDR1 is LNHNV and CDR2 YYDKDF (reference sequence). Trimming stripped 4 bases from V and 1 base from J, with 7 bases between. The CDR3 totals 13 residues. The DNA of the CDR3 is TGTGCCACCAGCACTCAGGGTAACTATGGCTACACCTTC. As protein: CATSTQGNYGYTF.

For the CDR3, the DNA is TGTGCCAGCAGTTACTCGAAATTACCGTGGGGCGACCAGCCCCAGCATTTT. It translates to CASSYSKLPWGDQPQHF. This chain connects TRBV6-2 or TRBV6-3 to TRBJ1-5; weak D call: TRBD1 (5 bases). Per germline, CDR1 MNHEY and CDR2 SVGEGT. The length of the CDR3 is 17 residues. Trimming took off 0 bases at V and 7 bases at J, with 19 bases between the two ends.

The genes are TRBV7-2 and TRBJ1-1; D not resolved. CDR3 length: 14 residues. V dropped 5 bases and J dropped 1 base, with 11 bases sitting between them. The germline V gene has CDR1 SGHTA and CDR2 FQGNSA. The CDR3 protein is CASSRPSRNTEAFF. The CDR3 DNA follows: TGTGCCAGCAGCCGTCCGAGTCGGAACACTGAAGCTTTCTTT.

This clone has just one count. The rearrangement joins TRBV7-8 to TRBJ1-1, with a weak D call TRBD1 (6 bases). The germline V gene encodes CDR1 SGHVS and CDR2 FQNEAQ. V gave up 1 base and J gave up 1 base, with 10 bases separating them. The CDR3 has 15 residues. CDR3 nucleotides: TGTGCCAGCAGCTTAGGTGGGGGGCCGAACACTGAAGCTTTCTTT. Its protein product is CASSLGGGPNTEAFF.

The CDR3 nucleotides are TGCGCCAGCAGCCAATCCCACAGGGGGCGCCCGAATTATGAGCAGTTCTTC. It encodes CASSQSHRGRPNYEQFF. The chain carries TRBV4-1 and TRBJ2-1; 9 nucleotides match TRBD1. The junction had 13 bases not matched to a gene; V was cut back by 2 bases and J by 8 bases. Germline V gene sequence: CDR1 MGHRA, CDR2 YSYEKL. This CDR3 comprises 17 residues.

This clone was seen a few times. The V gene is TRBV19, the J gene TRBJ2-2; D unresolved. Trimming cost V 2 bases and J 4 bases, with 8 bases left between them. The CDR3 has 14 amino acids. The germline V gene encodes CDR1 LNHDA and CDR2 SQIVND (reference sequence). As DNA, the CDR3 is TGTGCCAGTAGTATAAGGCAGCCCACCGGGGAGCTGTTTTTT. This sequence encodes CASSIRQPTGELFF.

The chain combines TRBV2 with TRBJ1-6; 8 bases align to TRBD1. The length of the CDR3 is 12 residues. The V segment lost 7 bases and the J segment 9 bases; nucleotides outside the gene matches: 2. Germline V CDR1 and CDR2: SNHLY, FYNNEI. CDR3 sequence reads: CASKQGGSPLHF. CDR3 DNA: TGTGCCAGCAAACAGGGGGGTTCACCCCTCCACTTT.

V usage is TRBV30 and J usage is TRBJ1-2; D gene ambiguous. This CDR3 is built from 15 residues. V lost 1 base and J 5 bases, leaving 17 bases between the germline ends. Per germline, CDR1 GTSNPN and CDR2 SVGIG (reference sequence). CDR3 coding DNA: TGTGCCTGGAGTGACGCTCGCATGTCAGTGTATGGCTACACCTTC. Its protein is CAWSDARMSVYGYTF.

The chain recombines TRBV6-5 with TRBJ2-1; 9 nucleotides align to TRBD1. The CDR3 runs to 14 residues. The germline gives CDR1 MNHEY, CDR2 SVGAGI. The ends lost 2 bases at V and 7 bases at J; junction bases unmatched: 3. The CDR3 coding sequence is TGTGCCAGCAGTTACCTCGGACAGGGGAATGAGCAGTTCTTC. It translates to CASSYLGQGNEQFF.

This CDR3 is CASNRKTAYTEAFF. In DNA form, the CDR3 reads TGTGCCAGCAATAGGAAGACTGCTTACACTGAAGCTTTCTTT. The rearrangement links TRBV6-5 to TRBJ1-1; D unresolved. The CDR3 is 14 amino acids. The V gene's germline CDR1 is MNHEY and CDR2 SVGAGI. Between the trimmed V and J ends, which lost 7 bases and 3 bases, there was a span of 15 bases.

This clone was counted a few times. The CDR3 DNA is TGCGCCAGCAGCTTGGTAGAGGGAAACACCATATATTTT. It yields the protein CASSLVEGNTIYF. V and J are TRBV5-1 and TRBJ1-3; no firm D call. CDR3 length: 13 residues. With 0 bases removed from V and 4 bases from J, the gap between germline ends came to 5 bases. Germline V lookup: CDR1 SGHRS, CDR2 YFSETQ.

This rearrangement joins TRBV12-5 to TRBJ1-1, with 7 bases that match TRBD1. V lost 8 bases and J lost 2; bases outside the gene matches: 5. CDR3 length equals 13 residues. Germline CDR1 LGHNT, CDR2 FRNRAP. The CDR3 DNA sequence: TGTGCTAGTAAGGGACAGACCAACACTGAAGCTTTCTTT. Its protein product is CASKGQTNTEAFF. The whole variable domain, remainder taken from reference TRBV12-5 and TRBJ1-1, is DARVTQTPRHKVTEMGQEVTMRCQPILGHNTVFWYRQTMMQGLELLAYFRNRAPLDDSGMPKDRFSAEMPDATLATLKIQPSEPRDSAVYFCASKGQTNTEAFFGQGTRLTVV.

This clone has only one observation. V is TRBV5-6 and J is TRBJ1-5; 10 bases line up with TRBD1. J lost 7 bases, V lost 1 base, and 5 bases had no gene match. The CDR3 covers 15 residues. From germline, CDR1 is SGHDT and CDR2 YYEEEE. DNA for the CDR3: TGTGCCAGCAGCTTGTGGACAGGGGGAATCCAGCCCCAGCATTTT. It is translated as CASSLWTGGIQPQHF. The variable domain in full, completed from reference TRBV5-6 and TRBJ1-5, reads DAGVTQSPTHLIKTRGQQVTLRCSPKSGHDTVSWYQQALGQGPQFIFQYYEEEERQRGNFPDRFSGHQFPNYSSELNVNALLLGDSALYLCASSLWTGGIQPQHFGDGTRLSIL.

The chain is built from TRBV30 and TRBJ1-2; no definite D call. The CDR3 covers 13 residues. The V gene's germline CDR1 is GTSNPN and CDR2 SVGIG (reference sequence). V lost 8 bases and J lost 4, with 17 bases in between. CDR3 nucleotide sequence: TGTGCCCGAAGCCCGGAAGGGCGCTATGGCTACACCTTC. Translated, it gives CARSPEGRYGYTF.

The J gene is TRBJ1-1, the V gene TRBV6-5; possibly TRBD1 for D (5 bases). The ends were cut back, 5 bases at V and 1 base at J, with 8 bases in the middle. Germline assignment: CDR1 MNHEY and CDR2 SVGAGI. The length of the CDR3 is 13 residues. The CDR3 nucleotides are TGTGCCAGCAGTACCGACAGGAACACTGAAGCTTTCTTT. It encodes CASSTDRNTEAFF.

The J gene is TRBJ1-1, the V gene TRBV23-1, with 10 bases that match TRBD1. TRBV23-1 is placed among ORFs of uncertain function. The CDR3 covers 13 residues. Trimming took 4 bases from V and 10 from J; bases not matched to a gene: 6. The CDR3 bases are TGCGCCAGCAGTCCAAAAGGACAGGGGGGAGCTTTCTTT. The encoded protein is CASSPKGQGGAFF.

This sequence joins TRBV15 and TRBJ1-2; D is unresolved. Trimming cost V 0 bases and J 4 bases, with 12 bases left between them. Germline V gives CDR1 LNHNV, CDR2 YYDKDF (reference sequence). CDR3 length: 15 residues. The CDR3 sequence: CATSRDQTFSYGYTF. The DNA for the CDR3 is TGTGCCACCAGCAGAGACCAGACCTTTAGCTATGGCTACACCTTC.

The J gene is TRBJ2-2, the V gene TRBV4-2; D may correspond to TRBD1 or TRBD2 (5 bases each). The V gene's germline CDR1 is LGHNA and CDR2 YNFKEQ. This CDR3 has 17 residues. V lost 0 bases and J 0 bases, leaving 11 bases between the germline ends. This CDR3 is CASSQEGVMTNTGELFF. CDR3 nucleotide sequence: TGTGCCAGCAGCCAAGAGGGGGTAATGACGAACACCGGGGAGCTGTTTTTT.

CDR3 loop: CASSSDFGSGGYTF. For the CDR3, the DNA is TGTGCCAGCAGTAGCGACTTCGGGTCTGGTGGCTACACCTTC. J is TRBJ1-2 and V is TRBV6-4; no definite D call. In germline, CDR1 is MRHNA, CDR2 SNTAGT. V shed 5 bases and J shed 7 bases, with 17 bases lying between them. The CDR3 is 14 amino acids.

In regard to this clone: Other DNA sequences in the same sample also yield this CDR3. The genes are TRBV3-1 (or the pseudogene TRBV3-2) and TRBJ1-3; no clear D. CDR1 is LGHDT and CDR2 is YNNKEL in the germline V gene (reference sequence). Trimming pared 1 base from V and 0 bases from J, leaving 10 bases between. CDR3 size: 16 residues. The CDR3 sequence: CASSQAQLSSGNTIYF. DNA for the CDR3: TGTGCCAGCAGCCAAGCCCAGCTATCCTCTGGAAACACCATATATTTT.

The chain uses TRBV18 and TRBJ2-2, with no clear D. Germline V gives CDR1 KGHSH, CDR2 LQKENI. CDR3 length equals 16 residues. V lost 8 bases to trimming and J lost 2 bases, with 18 bases between them. The CDR3 DNA follows: TGTGCCAGCCTATGGACGAACAGCTCAAACACCGGGGAGCTGTTTTTT. This sequence encodes CASLWTNSSNTGELFF.

The genes are TRBV5-1 and TRBJ1-1, with a tentative D call TRBD1 (6 bases). Germline V CDR1 and CDR2: SGHRS, YFSETQ. This CDR3 has 14 amino acids. The V and J ends lost 0 bases and 0 bases respectively, with 6 bases between them. The CDR3 DNA reads TGCGCCAGCAGCTTGGGGGACATGAACACTGAAGCTTTCTTT. Translated: CASSLGDMNTEAFF. Looking up the rest from reference TRBV5-1 and TRBJ1-1 gives the full variable domain: KAGVTQTPRYLIKTRGQQVTLSCSPISGHRSVSWYQQTPGQGLQFLFEYFSETQRNKGNFPGRFSGRQFSNSRSEMNVSTLELGDSALYLCASSLGDMNTEAFFGQGTRLTVV.

This sequence joins TRBV6-2 or TRBV6-3 and TRBJ1-2; 7 bases agree with TRBD1. Germline V gene lookup returns CDR1 MNHEY and CDR2 SVGEGT. After removal of 6 bases from V and 8 bases from J, the junction contained 12 bases not matched to a gene. CDR3 size: 14 residues. CDR3 sequence (DNA): TGTGCCAGCAGCCCGCCGGGACAGACCCCGGGCTACACCTTC. This encodes CASSPPGQTPGYTF.